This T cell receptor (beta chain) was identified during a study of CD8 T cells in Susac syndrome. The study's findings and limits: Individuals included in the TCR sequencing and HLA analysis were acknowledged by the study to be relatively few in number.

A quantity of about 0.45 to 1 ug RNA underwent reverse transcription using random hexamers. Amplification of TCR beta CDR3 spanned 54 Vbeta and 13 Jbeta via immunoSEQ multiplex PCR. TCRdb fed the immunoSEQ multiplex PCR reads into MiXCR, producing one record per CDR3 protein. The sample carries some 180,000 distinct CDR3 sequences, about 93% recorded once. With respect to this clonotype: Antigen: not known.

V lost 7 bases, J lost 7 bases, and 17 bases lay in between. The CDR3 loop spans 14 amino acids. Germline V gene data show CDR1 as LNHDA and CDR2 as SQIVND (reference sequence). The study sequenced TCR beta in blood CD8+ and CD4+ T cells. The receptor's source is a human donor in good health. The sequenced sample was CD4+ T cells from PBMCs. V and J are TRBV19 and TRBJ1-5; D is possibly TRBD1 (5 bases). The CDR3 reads CASTLRGLGQPQHF. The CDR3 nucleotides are TGTGCCAGTACTCTAAGGGGCCTAGGACAGCCCCAGCATTTT.